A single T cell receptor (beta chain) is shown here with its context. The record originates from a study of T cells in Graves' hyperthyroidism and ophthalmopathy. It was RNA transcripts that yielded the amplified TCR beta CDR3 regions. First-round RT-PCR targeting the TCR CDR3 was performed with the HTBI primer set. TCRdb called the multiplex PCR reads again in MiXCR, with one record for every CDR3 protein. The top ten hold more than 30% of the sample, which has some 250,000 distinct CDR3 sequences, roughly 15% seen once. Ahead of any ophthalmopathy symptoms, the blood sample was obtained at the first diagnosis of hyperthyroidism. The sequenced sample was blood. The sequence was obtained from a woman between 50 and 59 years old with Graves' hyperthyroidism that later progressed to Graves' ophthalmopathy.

CDR3 in amino acids: CASSLASDTSQETQYF. CDR3 sequence (DNA): TGTGCCAGCAGCTTAGCTTCGGACACCTCCCAAGAGACCCAGTACTTC. The chain links TRBV13 to TRBJ2-5; weak D call: TRBD1 (5 bases). Trimming shortened V by 1 base and J by 1 base, and 13 bases separated the two germline ends. The germline V gene has CDR1 PRHDT and CDR2 FYEKMQ (reference sequence). CDR3 size: 16 residues.